This T cell receptor beta chain comes out of a study of T cell repertoires in cytomegalovirus infection. Overall study: Through public TCR beta signatures, both CMV infection and matching HLA type were indicated. Study observations and caveats: The study identified carriers of CMV plus the relevant HLA from cumulative public TCR beta family frequency. Clonotype analysis showed dominance of the ex vivo response by HLA-C-restricted CMV-specific TCR beta clonotypes.

TCRdb redid the calling of the reads with MiXCR, one entry per CDR3 protein. The table shows about 130,000 distinct CDR3 sequences, with 8.8% occurring only once. At least ten counts were recorded for this clonotype. The antigen is undetermined. Trimming shortened V by 0 bases and J by 7 bases, and 9 bases separated the two germline ends. Germline V gene data show CDR1 as SGHTA and CDR2 as FQGNSA. The CDR3 has 13 amino acids. This sequence was found in a human donor in good health (CMV status not recorded). Some clones in this sample may be carry-over from other donors' samples. The gene calls are TRBV7-2 and TRBJ1-2, with D perhaps TRBD1 (5 bases). Sequencing was carried out using PBMCs. The CDR3 here is CASSLAGEVGYTF. The CDR3 DNA is TGTGCCAGCAGCTTAGCAGGGGAGGTTGGCTACACCTTC.